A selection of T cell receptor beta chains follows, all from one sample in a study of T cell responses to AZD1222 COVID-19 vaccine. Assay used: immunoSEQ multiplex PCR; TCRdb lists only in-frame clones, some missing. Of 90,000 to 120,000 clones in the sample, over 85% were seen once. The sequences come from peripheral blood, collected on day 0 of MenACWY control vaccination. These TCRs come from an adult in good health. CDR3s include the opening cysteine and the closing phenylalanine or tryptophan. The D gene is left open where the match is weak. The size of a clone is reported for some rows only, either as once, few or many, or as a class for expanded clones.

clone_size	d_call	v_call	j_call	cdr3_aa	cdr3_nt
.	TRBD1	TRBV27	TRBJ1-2	CASSFRAGGNYGYTF	TGTGCCAGCAGTTTTAGGGCAGGGGGCAACTATGGCTACACCTTC
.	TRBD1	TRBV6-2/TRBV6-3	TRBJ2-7	CASSYPGQGTLQYF	TGTGCCAGCAGTTACCCGGGACAGGGGACGCTACAGTACTTC
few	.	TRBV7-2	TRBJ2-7	CASSFGGGGYEQYF	TGTGCCAGCAGCTTCGGGGGTGGGGGCTACGAGCAGTACTTC
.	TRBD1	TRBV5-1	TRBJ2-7	CASSFEYGTGSKNEQYF	TGCGCCAGCAGCTTCGAGTACGGGACAGGGTCCAAGAACGAGCAGTACTTC
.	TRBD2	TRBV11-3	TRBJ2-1	CASSLLAGSYNEQFF	TGTGCCAGCAGCTTACTAGCGGGGTCCTACAATGAGCAGTTCTTC
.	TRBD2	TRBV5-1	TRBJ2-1	CAIRGGGSNEQFF	TGCGCCATCCGGGGGGGCGGAAGCAATGAGCAGTTCTTC
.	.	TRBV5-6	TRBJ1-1	CASSLLMWALQNTEAFF	TGTGCCAGCAGCTTGCTTATGTGGGCTCTCCAAAACACTGAAGCTTTCTTT
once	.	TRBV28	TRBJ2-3	CATSAGLRTDTQYF	TGTGCCACCTCGGCGGGGTTGCGGACAGATACGCAGTATTTT
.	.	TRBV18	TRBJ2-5	CASSPPGEETQYF	TGTGCCAGCTCACCACCCGGAGAGGAGACCCAGTACTTC
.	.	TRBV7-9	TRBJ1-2	CASSLLVANYGYTF	TGTGCCAGCAGCTTACTCGTTGCCAACTATGGCTACACCTTC
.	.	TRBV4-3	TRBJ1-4	CASSQQGTNFGEKLFF	TGCGCCAGCAGCCAACAGGGGACGAACTTTGGGGAAAAACTGTTTTTT
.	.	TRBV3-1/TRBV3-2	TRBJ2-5	CASRGTDKEETQYF	TGTGCCAGCAGGGGGACCGACAAGGAAGAGACCCAGTACTTC